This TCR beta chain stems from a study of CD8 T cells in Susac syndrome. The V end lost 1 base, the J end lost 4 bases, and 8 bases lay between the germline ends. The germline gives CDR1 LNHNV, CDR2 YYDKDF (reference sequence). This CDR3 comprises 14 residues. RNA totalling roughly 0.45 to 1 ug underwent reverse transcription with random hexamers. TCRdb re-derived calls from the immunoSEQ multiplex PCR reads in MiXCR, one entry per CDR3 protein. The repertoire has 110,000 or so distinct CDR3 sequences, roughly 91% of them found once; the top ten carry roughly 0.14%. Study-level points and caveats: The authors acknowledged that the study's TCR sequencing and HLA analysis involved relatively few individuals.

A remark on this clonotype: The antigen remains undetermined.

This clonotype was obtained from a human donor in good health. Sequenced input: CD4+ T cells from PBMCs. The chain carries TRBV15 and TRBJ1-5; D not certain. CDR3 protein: CATSRARENQPQHF. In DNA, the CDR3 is TGTGCCACCAGCAGAGCTCGGGAGAATCAGCCCCAGCATTTT.